This T cell receptor (beta chain) was sequenced in a study of blood T cells in healthy people across ages. Remarks on this clonotype: At one end the junction does not follow the germline gene, possibly because of a read error.

Healthy Caucasian individuals from Russia aged 6 to 90 served as donors. Researchers isolated at least 6.5 million PBMCs per sample. Total RNA extracted from each sample amounted to at least 5 micrograms. It was with a sample-barcoded 5' primer and a J-beta primer mix that a second PCR of roughly 6 to 12 cycles was run. Via MiXCR, TCRdb re-called the 5' RACE reads, giving one row per CDR3 protein. The data hold hundreds of thousands of distinct CDR3 sequences, with roughly 30% observed a single time. CDR3 length: 15 residues. The V gene is TRBV12-3 or TRBV12-4, the J gene TRBJ2-1; the match to TRBD1 covers 7 bases. The sequence derives from a woman older than 75 in good health. Sequencing was performed on blood. The CDR3 loop reads CAGSSGRGRNNEQFF. The CDR3 DNA follows: TGTGCCGGCAGTTCCGGCAGGGGGAGAAACAATGAGCAGTTCTTC.